This entry lists 14 T cell receptor beta chains sequenced from one sample in a study of shared clonotypes between healthy human individuals. The table came from immunoSEQ multiplex PCR; TCRdb's copy has only in-frame clones and leaves some out. The repertoire holds 1.4 million or so clones, with about 98.5% as singletons. What was sequenced was naive CD4+ T cells sorted from blood. Subset meaning: CD45RA+ positively selected. The receptors were gathered from a man aged 30-40 years in good health.

J is TRBJ2-7 and V is TRBV2, with D uncertain. V shed 8 bases and J shed 0 bases, with 8 bases lying between them. The CDR3 has 12 residues. The germline CDR1 and CDR2 sequences are SNHLY and FYNNEI. CDR3 protein: CASFADSYEQYF. CDR3 in DNA: TGTGCCAGCTTCGCAGACTCCTACGAGCAGTACTTC.

The chain carries TRBV19 and TRBJ1-5; 10 nucleotides line up with TRBD1. Germline V gene sequence: CDR1 LNHDA, CDR2 SQIVND (reference sequence). After removal of 6 bases from V and 4 bases from J, the junction contained 6 bases not matched to a gene. The CDR3 runs 15 residues. The CDR3 bases are TGTGCCAGTAGCGGACAGGGGGTTACGAATCAGCCCCAGCATTTT. Protein product: CASSGQGVTNQPQHF.

The genes are TRBV11-2 and TRBJ2-5; TRBD2 agrees at 12 bases. V shed 2 bases and J 3 bases; nucleotides not matched to a gene: 1. Germline V gene data show CDR1 as SGHAT and CDR2 as FQNNGV. This CDR3 is built from 15 residues. CDR3 DNA: TGTGCCAGCAGCTTACTAGCGGGAGGGAAAGAGACCCAGTACTTC. Its protein is CASSLLAGGKETQYF.

CDR3: CASSVAAGVTGELFF. CDR3 DNA: TGTGCCAGCAGCGTAGCAGCGGGAGTCACCGGGGAGCTGTTTTTT. The chain joins TRBV9 to TRBJ2-2; TRBD2 aligns across 8 bases. Per the germline V gene, CDR1 is SGDLS and CDR2 is YYNGEE. This CDR3 region has 15 residues. The J segment lost 4 bases and the V segment lost 0 bases, leaving 2 bases of the junction unmatched.

This clone was seen a handful of times. This chain uses TRBV7-8 with TRBJ2-7, with TRBD2 as a possible D gene (5 bases). The germline CDR1 and CDR2 sequences are SGHVS and FQNEAQ. This CDR3 spans 14 amino acids. V was shortened by 8 bases and J by 5 bases, with 19 bases between the two germline ends. CDR3 nucleotides: TGTGCCAGCCGACTTGGGAGCCCTCGGGACGAGCAGTACTTC. As protein: CASRLGSPRDEQYF.

CDR3 in DNA: TGTGCCAGCAGCTCGACACGAGGGGACACAGATACGCAGTATTTT. It codes for CASSSTRGDTDTQYF. This sequence joins TRBV5-4 and TRBJ2-3; D could derive from TRBD1 or TRBD2 (5 bases each). V lost 3 bases and J lost 2, with 13 bases in between. The CDR3 extends over 15 amino acids. CDR1 is SGHNT, CDR2 YYREEE, per germline (reference sequence).

The V call is TRBV12-5, the J call TRBJ2-7, with 8 bases fitting TRBD1. Germline CDR1 reads LGHNT; CDR2 reads FRNRAP. V dropped 5 bases and J dropped 11; count of bases not matched to a gene: 5. The CDR3 is 11 amino acids. For the CDR3, the DNA is TGTGCTAGTGGTCCGCAGACAGGGGAGTACTTC. This gives the protein CASGPQTGEYF. The whole variable domain, filled in from reference TRBV12-5 and TRBJ2-7, reads DARVTQTPRHKVTEMGQEVTMRCQPILGHNTVFWYRQTMMQGLELLAYFRNRAPLDDSGMPKDRFSAEMPDATLATLKIQPSEPRDSAVYFCASGPQTGEYFGPGTRLTVT.

This chain uses TRBV6-1 with TRBJ1-4, with unresolved D. V shed 6 bases and J shed 4 bases, with 12 bases lying between them. Germline CDR1 is MNHNS and CDR2 is SASEGT. CDR3 length equals 14 residues. The CDR3 protein is CASRAGLSNEKLFF. DNA of the CDR3: TGTGCCAGCAGGGCGGGTCTGAGTAATGAAAAACTGTTTTTT.

Concerning this clone: At the DNA level, this CDR3 is encoded by other sequences in the same sample as well. The chain is built from TRBV28 and TRBJ1-5; 8 bases are shared with TRBD1. J gave up 5 bases and V 6 bases, and 6 bases lay outside the gene matches. CDR3 length equals 14 residues. Germline CDR1 reads MDHEN; CDR2 reads SYDVKM. CDR3 coding DNA: TGTGCCAGCAGACCTGGACAGGGCTATCAGCCCCAGCATTTT. This translates into CASRPGQGYQPQHF.

The rearrangement links TRBV9 to TRBJ2-6, with TRBD2 matching 12 bases. The CDR3 is 20 amino acids. Trimming at V came to 0 bases and at J to 4 bases, leaving 11 bases not matched to a gene. Germline CDR1 reads SGDLS; CDR2 reads YYNGEE. The CDR3 coding sequence is TGTGCCAGCAGCGTAGGGCCGCTAGCGGGAGGGCCTTCAGGGGCCAACGTCCTGACTTTC. Protein sequence: CASSVGPLAGGPSGANVLTF.

This clone occurred once. The CDR3 DNA follows: TGTGCCAGCAGATGGACTAGCCAGACCTACAATGAGCAGTTCTTC. Translated: CASRWTSQTYNEQFF. The chain has TRBV6-1 and TRBJ2-1; TRBD2 matches at 8 bases. CDR1 MNHNS and CDR2 SASEGT come from the germline V gene. The V segment lost 6 bases and the J segment 2 bases; nucleotides outside the gene matches: 6. This CDR3 is 15 amino acids long.

The chain couples TRBV7-6 to TRBJ1-2, with TRBD1 matching over 7 bases. The CDR3 runs to 14 residues. The germline gives CDR1 SGHVS, CDR2 FNYEAQ. The trim removed 5 bases at V and 4 bases at J, leaving 7 bases unmatched. The CDR3 DNA reads as TGTGCCAGCAGCGGCCCGGGACAGCTCTATGGCTACACCTTC. Translated: CASSGPGQLYGYTF.

Details on this clone: The identical CDR3 is also encoded by other nucleotide sequences in the sample. The chain has TRBV28 and TRBJ2-7; D is ambiguous. Germline V gene data show CDR1 as MDHEN and CDR2 as SYDVKM. Deletions cut 8 bases from V and 4 bases from J, with 9 bases between. The CDR3 runs 11 residues. CDR3 sequence reads: CASGGAYEQYF. The DNA for the CDR3 is TGTGCCAGCGGTGGAGCTTACGAGCAGTACTTC. Together with reference TRBV28 and TRBJ2-7, the CDR3 gives the full variable domain: DVKVTQSSRYLVKRTGEKVFLECVQDMDHENMFWYRQDPGLGLRLIYFSYDVKMKEKGDIPEGYSVSREKKERFSLILESASTNQTSMYLCASGGAYEQYFGPGTRLTVT.

V usage is TRBV28 and J usage is TRBJ2-1; 7 bases line up with TRBD2. Germline V gene sequence: CDR1 MDHEN, CDR2 SYDVKM. The trim removed 5 bases at V and 2 bases at J, leaving 9 bases unmatched. The CDR3 is 16 residues long. CDR3 sequence reads: CASSPLAGDPYNEQFF. The CDR3 nucleotides are TGTGCCAGCAGTCCCCTTGCGGGGGATCCCTACAATGAGCAGTTCTTC.